This TCR beta chain was documented in a study of blood T cells in healthy people across ages (dated by TCRdb to the mid-2010s). With regard to the full study: In model experiments, roughly one uniquely barcoded TCR beta cDNA molecule per two T cells was captured by template switching. Using deep sequencing normalized with unique cDNA molecular identifiers, the study measured how TCR beta repertoire diversity changes with age. The donors were divided into four age groups: young (average around 16 years), middle-aged (over 35), aged (62) and long-lived (around 87). To avoid experimental bias, donors of different ages were spread randomly across the sequencing lanes. Two additional independent replicas of 1 million unique cDNA reads from the same blood draw were analyzed for two donors (one aged 18 to 29 and one aged 80 or older).

Results and caveats for the whole study, not just this receptor: Observed TCR beta diversity per million T cells fell roughly linearly with age, and a significant reduction was already apparent by age about 38. Compared with the aged group, the long-lived group had more naive CD4+ T cells, fewer expanded clones and increased TCR diversity, suggesting age selection. Because donor CMV infection status was unknown, age-related changes in expanded clonotypes were potentially confounded. There was a strong correlation between observed TCR beta diversity and the percentage of naive T cells measured by flow cytometry. Total diversity estimates from one million sequenced T cells were considered lower bounds and underestimates. Because profiling used bulk unsorted PBMCs, naive and antigen-experienced compartments could not be compared conclusively.

Donors were 40 or so systemically healthy Caucasian individuals from Russia aged roughly 6 to 90 years. About 10 milliliters of peripheral blood were drawn from each donor into EDTA-treated Vacutainer tubes. Ficoll-Paque density-gradient centrifugation was used to isolate PBMCs, with at least 6.5 million per sample. Trizol reagent was used to extract total RNA from the PBMCs, yielding at least 5.5 micrograms per sample. For every donor, flow cytometry on a PBMC aliquot measured the percentage of naive CD45RAhigh/CD27high T cells. Library generation was performed with 5' RACE. Sequencing took place on an Illumina HiSeq 2500. The second PCR ran for about 6 to 11 cycles and used a J-beta primer mix along with a sample-barcoded 5' primer. A template-switch 5' adaptor carrying 12 random nucleotides introduced a unique molecular identifier onto each TCR beta cDNA molecule. At least 2.5 million CDR3-containing paired-end reads were obtained from each sample. The Mint cDNA synthesis kit, primed by a TRBC-specific oligonucleotide, was used to synthesize first-strand cDNA from all RNA. Following uracil-DNA glycosylase treatment, a first 18-cycle PCR with universal primers M1SS and BC2_uni_R was performed on all cDNA. Turning to the authors' computational methods: For normalization, 1 million high-quality reads were randomly selected from each sample, with every read carrying a distinct molecular identifier. Reads with shared molecular identifiers were discarded instead of being binned into consensus sequences. MiTCR, run with a Q25 quality threshold and the strictest error-elimination algorithm, handled CDR3 identification, clonotype clustering and error correction. A nonparametric unseen species model with Euler transformation was used to estimate a lower bound on total TCR beta diversity. TCRdb took the public reads, trimmed them with fastp at Q25, ran MiXCR for clone calling and kept in-frame beta chains. Each CDR3 protein gets just one entry, which takes the most common genes and DNA from the rows behind it. The V and J calls and clone size come from TCRdb's table, not from the authors' own analysis. Counted in this sample were approximately 1.5 million distinct CDR3 sequences; roughly a third of them appeared once. About 10% of the sample goes to the ten largest clones.

A note on this clonotype: The antigen it binds to is not known. Nothing much larger sits one base from this clone, and base qualities are not available.

This TCR was sampled from a woman aged 30 to 39 in good health. Sequencing was performed on blood.

The CDR3 amino acid sequence is: CASRKPGTERTGELFF. The nucleotide sequence is given as TGTGCCAGCAGAAAACCCGGGACAGAGCGCACCGGGGAGCTGTTTTTT. The V and J segments used are TRBV6-5 and TRBJ2-2, with 7 junctional bases fitting TRBD1. The CDR3 runs 16 residues from the cysteine to the phenylalanine. Only the CDR3 DNA stays, 48 bases, in frame from base 1. Trimming accounts for 6 bases at V and 4 bases at J, while the number of junction bases matched to no gene is 11. The germline V gene provides CDR1 MNHEY and CDR2 SVGAGI.